The present T cell receptor (beta chain) was sequenced within a study of identifying expanded T cells in peripheral blood. Some clones are missing from TCRdb's copy, which holds only in-frame ones; the method was immunoSEQ multiplex PCR. Counted here are roughly 90,000 clones, about 88% occurring once; the ten biggest clones make up 3.5% to 5.5%. The germline V gene encodes CDR1 SEHNR and CDR2 FQNEAQ (reference sequence). The CDR3 runs to 14 residues. During the collection period, no donor immune events like infections were recorded. Points on this clone: Its antigen is not known. An end of the junction does not agree with germline; a read error may underlie this.

Notes on the study in general: About 1.3 clones differed between technical replicates, versus roughly 17 and 20 over time. Clone count variance between approximately two-week samples rose with total template count.

The chain has TRBV7-9 and TRBJ1-5, with D unclear. The origin of this receptor is a person aged 18-70 years in good health. The source material was blood. The CDR3 sequence is CASTLDGFNQPQHF. CDR3 nucleotides: TGTGCCAGCACCTTAGACGGATTCAATCAGCCCCAGCATTTT.